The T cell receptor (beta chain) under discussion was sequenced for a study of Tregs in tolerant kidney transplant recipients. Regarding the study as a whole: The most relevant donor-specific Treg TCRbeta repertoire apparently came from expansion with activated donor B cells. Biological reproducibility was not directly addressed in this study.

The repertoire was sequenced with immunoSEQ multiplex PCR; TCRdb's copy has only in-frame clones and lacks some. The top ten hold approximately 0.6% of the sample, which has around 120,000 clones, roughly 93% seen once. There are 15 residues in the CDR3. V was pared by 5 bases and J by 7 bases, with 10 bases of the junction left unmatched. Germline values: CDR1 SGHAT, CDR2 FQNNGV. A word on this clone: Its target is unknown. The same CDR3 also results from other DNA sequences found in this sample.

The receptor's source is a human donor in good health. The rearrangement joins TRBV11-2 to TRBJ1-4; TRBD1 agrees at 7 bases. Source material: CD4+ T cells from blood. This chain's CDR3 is CASSPQTGSGEKLFF. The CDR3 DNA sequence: TGTGCCAGCAGCCCCCAGACAGGGAGCGGTGAAAAACTGTTTTTT. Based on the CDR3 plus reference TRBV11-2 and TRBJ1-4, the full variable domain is EAGVAQSPRYKIIEKRQSVAFWCNPISGHATLYWYQQILGQGPKLLIQFQNNGVVDDSQLPKDRFSAERLKGVDSTLKIQPAKLEDSAVYLCASSPQTGSGEKLFFGSGTQLSVL.